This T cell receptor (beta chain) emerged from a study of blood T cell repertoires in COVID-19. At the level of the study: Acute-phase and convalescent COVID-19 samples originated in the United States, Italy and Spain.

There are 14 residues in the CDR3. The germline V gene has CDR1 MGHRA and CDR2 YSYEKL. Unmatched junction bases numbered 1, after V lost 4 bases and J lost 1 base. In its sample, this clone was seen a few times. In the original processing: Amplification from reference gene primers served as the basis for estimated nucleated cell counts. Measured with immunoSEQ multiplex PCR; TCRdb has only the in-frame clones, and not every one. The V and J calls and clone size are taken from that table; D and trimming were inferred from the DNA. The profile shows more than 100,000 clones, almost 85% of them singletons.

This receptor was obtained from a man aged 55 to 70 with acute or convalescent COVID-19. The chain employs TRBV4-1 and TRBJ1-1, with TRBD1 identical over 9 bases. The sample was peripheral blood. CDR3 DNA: TGCGCCAGCAGCCTGACAGGGGGGAACACTGAAGCTTTCTTT. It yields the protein CASSLTGGNTEAFF.